Each of the 24 T cell receptor beta chains below was sequenced from the same sample in a study of glioma-infiltrating T cells after dendritic cell vaccination. Libraries were prepared by immunoSEQ multiplex PCR; TCRdb keeps only in-frame clonotypes and omits some of them. The table has under 100,000 clones, 70% to 90% seen once. The sequencing here drew on blood, taken before dendritic cell vaccination. These receptors were collected from a human donor with glioblastoma.

The chain is built from TRBV4-1 and TRBJ1-5; D gene uncertain. V was pared by 1 base and J by 4 bases, with 5 bases between. The CDR3 covers 13 residues. Per germline, CDR1 MGHRA and CDR2 YSYEKL. The DNA for the CDR3 is TGCGCCAGCAGCCAAGTTGTAAATCAGCCCCAGCATTTT. It specifies CASSQVVNQPQHF.

The chain employs TRBV7-3 and TRBJ2-7; TRBD1 is a possible D gene (5 bases). CDR3 length: 13 residues. V dropped 3 bases and J dropped 6 bases, with 12 bases sitting between them. From germline, CDR1 is SGHTA and CDR2 FQGTGA. The CDR3 nucleotides read TGTGCCAGCAGCTTGGGTGAAGGGGCCGAGCAGTACTTC. Its protein product is CASSLGEGAEQYF.

The gene calls are TRBV30 and TRBJ2-5, with 10 bases aligning to TRBD1. The J call may be incorrect, as the DNA end agrees better with TRBJ2-7. Germline lookup yields CDR1 GTSNPN and CDR2 SVGIG (reference sequence). The CDR3 runs 14 residues. The CDR3, as DNA: TGTGCCTGGAGTGCCTGGGACAGGGGTTACGAGCAGTACTTC. As protein: CAWSAWDRGYEQYF.

The rearrangement uses TRBV5-5 and TRBJ2-7, with a tentative D call TRBD1 (5 bases). The CDR3 has 16 amino acids. Trimming pared 2 bases from V and 1 base from J, leaving 16 bases between. Germline V gives CDR1 SGHKS, CDR2 YYEKEE (reference sequence). CDR3 DNA: TGTGCCAGCAGCTTAGCTTCCGGCGACAGATCCTACGAGCAGTACTTC. Its translation: CASSLASGDRSYEQYF.

V is TRBV19 and J is TRBJ2-3; 12 positions agree with TRBD2. The germline V gene encodes CDR1 LNHDA and CDR2 SQIVND (reference sequence). The CDR3 is made up of 16 amino acids. J was trimmed by 5 bases and V by 3 bases; bases with no gene match: 6. Written as DNA, the CDR3 is TGTGCCAGTAGTATCAGGACTAGCGGGACGGGAGATACGCAGTATTTT. Its protein product is CASSIRTSGTGDTQYF.

V is TRBV7-9 and J is TRBJ2-1, with 9 bases identical to TRBD1. J gave up 6 bases and V 2 bases, and 5 bases lay outside the gene matches. CDR1 and CDR2 from the germline V gene are SEHNR and FQNEAQ (reference sequence). The CDR3 is made up of 15 amino acids. The CDR3 spells CASSLTKTGGNEQFF. In DNA, the CDR3 is TGTGCCAGCAGCTTAACCAAGACAGGGGGCAATGAGCAGTTCTTC.

As DNA, the CDR3 is TGCGCCAGCAGCTGGGACAGGGACGAGCAGTACTTC. Protein product: CASSWDRDEQYF. The gene calls are TRBV5-1 and TRBJ2-7, with TRBD1 matching 9 bases. Trimming cost V 3 bases and J 5 bases; bases outside gene matches: 0. The CDR3 runs 12 residues. Germline lookup yields CDR1 SGHRS and CDR2 YFSETQ.

The V gene is TRBV29-1, the J gene TRBJ1-2; maybe TRBD1 (6 bases). Germline CDR1 and CDR2: SQVTM and ANQGSEA. The V and J ends lost 4 bases and 7 bases respectively, with 16 bases between them. CDR3 size: 13 residues. The CDR3 coding sequence is TGCAGCGTTGGGTCCCCCGGGACAATTGGCTACACCTTC. This gives the protein CSVGSPGTIGYTF.

The CDR3 DNA is TGTGCCAGCAGCCTGACAGGGGAGAACACTGAAGCTTTCTTT. This encodes CASSLTGENTEAFF. V is TRBV6-5 and J is TRBJ1-1, with 8 bases matching TRBD1. Germline V gives CDR1 MNHEY, CDR2 SVGAGI. The CDR3 totals 14 residues. Losses at the gene ends were 6 bases for V and 1 base for J; bases not matched to a gene: 4.

The gene calls are TRBV29-1 and TRBJ2-7, with TRBD1 matching over 7 bases. Trimming at V came to 7 bases and at J to 0 bases, leaving 6 bases not matched to a gene. The germline V gene has CDR1 SQVTM and CDR2 ANQGSEA. This CDR3 contains 13 residues. The CDR3 DNA reads as TGCAGCGCCCGGACAGGAAGCTCCTACGAGCAGTACTTC. Its protein product is CSARTGSSYEQYF.

The chain uses TRBV29-1 and TRBJ1-1, with D maybe TRBD1 (6 bases). Germline-derived CDR1 and CDR2 are SQVTM and ANQGSEA. Trimming removed 6 bases at V and 2 bases at J, with 16 bases between. This CDR3 has 14 residues. The CDR3: CSVRRTAENTEAFF. The CDR3 bases are TGCAGCGTCCGGCGGACAGCGGAAAACACTGAAGCTTTCTTT.

The rearrangement links TRBV6-4 to TRBJ2-7; TRBD1 matches 8 bases. Germline CDR1 reads MRHNA; CDR2 reads SNTAGT. J was trimmed by 2 bases and V by 3 bases; bases with no gene match: 6. The CDR3 spans 15 residues. As DNA, the CDR3 is TGTGCCAGCAGTGAAAGACAGGGGCTGGCCTACGAGCAGTACTTC. It is translated as CASSERQGLAYEQYF.

The chain is built from TRBV5-1 and TRBJ1-2; 8 bases line up with TRBD1. The CDR3 loop spans 14 amino acids. The ends lost 5 bases at V and 8 bases at J; junction bases unmatched: 11. CDR1 SGHRS and CDR2 YFSETQ come from the germline V gene. CDR3 residues: CASSSGTGVGGYTF. CDR3 coding DNA: TGCGCCAGCAGTTCTGGGACAGGTGTCGGAGGCTACACCTTC.

This clone appeared a single time. The J gene is TRBJ2-5, the V gene TRBV25-1; a possible D gene is TRBD1 (5 bases). Germline V lookup: CDR1 MGHDK, CDR2 SYGVNS. Between the trimmed V and J ends, which lost 5 bases and 5 bases, there was a span of 21 bases. CDR3 length equals 16 residues. This CDR3 reads CASSSRTDRWKETQYF. The CDR3 bases are TGTGCCAGCAGTTCCCGAACCGACAGATGGAAGGAGACCCAGTACTTC.

This chain joins TRBV19 and TRBJ2-7, with 11 positions matching TRBD1. There are 15 residues in the CDR3. CDR1 and CDR2 (germline): LNHDA, SQIVND (reference sequence). Losses at the gene ends were 6 bases for V and 2 bases for J; bases not matched to a gene: 6. Here the CDR3 reads CASRPRGQGAYEQYF. The CDR3 DNA is TGTGCCAGTAGACCCCGGGGACAGGGGGCCTACGAGCAGTACTTC. Looking up the rest from reference TRBV19 and TRBJ2-7 gives the full variable domain: DGGITQSPKYLFRKEGQNVTLSCEQNLNHDAMYWYRQDPGQGLRLIYYSQIVNDFQKGDIAEGYSVSREKKESFPLTVTSAQKNPTAFYLCASRPRGQGAYEQYFGPGTRLTVT.

The rearrangement joins TRBV6-5 to TRBJ2-2, with 7 bases aligning to TRBD2. CDR3 length: 16 residues. Looked up from germline, CDR1 is MNHEY and CDR2 is SVGAGI. V dropped 1 base and J dropped 4; count of bases not matched to a gene: 6. The CDR3 spells CASSYWRESVTGELFF. CDR3 bases: TGTGCCAGCAGTTACTGGCGGGAGTCGGTCACCGGGGAGCTGTTTTTT.

There are a few counts of this clone. V usage is TRBV27 and J usage is TRBJ2-6; D perhaps matches TRBD2 (6 bases). V was cut by 4 bases and J by 2 bases, with 12 bases left in between. This CDR3 is 16 amino acids long. Germline V CDR1 and CDR2: MNHEY, SMNVEV (reference sequence). CDR3 sequence reads: CASSWDGGTGANVLTF. The DNA for the CDR3 is TGTGCCAGCAGTTGGGACGGAGGGACTGGGGCCAACGTCCTGACTTTC.

V gene TRBV7-8 combines with J gene TRBJ1-2; D is unresolved. V lost 2 bases and J 4 bases, leaving 14 bases between the germline ends. CDR1 is SGHVS, CDR2 FQNEAQ, per germline. This CDR3 spans 15 amino acids. The CDR3 reads CASSLSDLESYGYTF. CDR3 coding DNA: TGTGCCAGCAGCTTATCAGACTTAGAAAGCTATGGCTACACCTTC.

V usage is TRBV2 and J usage is TRBJ2-7; possibly TRBD1 for D (6 bases). V was pared by 0 bases and J by 2 bases, with 11 bases between. The CDR3 covers 15 residues. CDR1 and CDR2 from the germline V gene are SNHLY and FYNNEI. The CDR3: CASSEAQGPAYEQYF. The CDR3 region has the DNA TGTGCCAGCAGTGAAGCCCAGGGGCCGGCCTACGAGCAGTACTTC.

V is TRBV29-1 and J is TRBJ1-1, with a possible D match to TRBD1 (5 bases). V lost 7 bases, J lost 3 bases, and 12 bases lay in between. The CDR3 loop spans 12 amino acids. Germline loops: CDR1 SQVTM, CDR2 ANQGSEA. CDR3 nucleotide sequence: TGCAGCGGCGGGACGGCATACACTGAAGCTTTCTTT. This sequence encodes CSGGTAYTEAFF.

This sequence joins TRBV12-5 and TRBJ2-2, with D unclear. The CDR3 is 15 residues long. V lost 6 bases, J lost 0 bases, and 11 bases lay in between. The germline V gene has CDR1 LGHNT and CDR2 FRNRAP. DNA for the CDR3: TGTGCTAGTGGCTCCGGTTCGACGAACACCGGGGAGCTGTTTTTT. Its translation: CASGSGSTNTGELFF.

The V and J genes are TRBV7-9 and TRBJ2-5, with D tentatively TRBD2 (6 bases). V was shortened by 4 bases and J by 1 base, with 16 bases between the two germline ends. CDR3 length: 16 residues. CDR1 is SEHNR, CDR2 FQNEAQ, per germline (reference sequence). The CDR3 DNA follows: TGTGCCAGCAGCTCCTCCATGGAGGGGACCCAAGAGACCCAGTACTTC. It specifies CASSSSMEGTQETQYF.

A few counts support this clone. This chain joins TRBV5-8 and TRBJ1-3; tentative D call: TRBD1 (5 bases). Trimming cost V 1 base and J 0 bases, with 11 bases left between them. The germline V gene encodes CDR1 SGHTS and CDR2 YDEGEE. This CDR3 has 16 amino acids. Here the CDR3 reads CASSLWGGSSGNTIYF. The CDR3 DNA follows: TGTGCCAGCAGCTTGTGGGGGGGAAGCTCTGGAAACACCATATATTTT.

This chain links TRBV11-2 with TRBJ2-5, with TRBD1 matching 7 bases. Germline V gene sequence: CDR1 SGHAT, CDR2 FQNNGV. The length of the CDR3 is 14 residues. J gave up 7 bases and V 5 bases, and 10 bases lay outside the gene matches. Written as DNA, the CDR3 is TGTGCCAGCAGCGAGGGACAGCTACCGGGGACCCAGTACTTC. Its protein is CASSEGQLPGTQYF. The variable domain in full, completed from reference TRBV11-2 and TRBJ2-5, reads EAGVAQSPRYKIIEKRQSVAFWCNPISGHATLYWYQQILGQGPKLLIQFQNNGVVDDSQLPKDRFSAERLKGVDSTLKIQPAKLEDSAVYLCASSEGQLPGTQYFGPGTRLLVL.